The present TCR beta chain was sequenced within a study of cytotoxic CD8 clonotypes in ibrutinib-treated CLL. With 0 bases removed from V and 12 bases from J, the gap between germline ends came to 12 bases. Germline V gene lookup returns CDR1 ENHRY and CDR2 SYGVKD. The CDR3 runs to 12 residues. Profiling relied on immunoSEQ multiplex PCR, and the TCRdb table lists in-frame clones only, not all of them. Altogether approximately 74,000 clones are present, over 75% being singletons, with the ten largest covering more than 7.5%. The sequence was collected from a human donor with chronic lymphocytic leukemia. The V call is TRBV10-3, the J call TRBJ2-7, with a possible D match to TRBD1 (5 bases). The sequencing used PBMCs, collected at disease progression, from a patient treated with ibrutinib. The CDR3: CAISESRGPSYF. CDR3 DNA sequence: TGTGCCATCAGTGAGTCTAGGGGCCCATCGTACTTC.